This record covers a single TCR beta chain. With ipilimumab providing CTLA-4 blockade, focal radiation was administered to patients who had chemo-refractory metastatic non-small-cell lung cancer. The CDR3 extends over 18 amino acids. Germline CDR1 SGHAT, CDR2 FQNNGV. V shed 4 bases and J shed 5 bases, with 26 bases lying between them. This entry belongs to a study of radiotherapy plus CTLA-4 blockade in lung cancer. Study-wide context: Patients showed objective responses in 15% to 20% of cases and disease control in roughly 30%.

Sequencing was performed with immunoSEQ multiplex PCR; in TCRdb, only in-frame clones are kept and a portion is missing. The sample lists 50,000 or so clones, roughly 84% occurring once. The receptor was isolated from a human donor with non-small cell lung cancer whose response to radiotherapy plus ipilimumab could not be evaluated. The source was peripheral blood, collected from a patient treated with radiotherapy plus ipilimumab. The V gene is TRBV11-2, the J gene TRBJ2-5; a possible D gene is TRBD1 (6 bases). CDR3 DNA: TGTGCCAGCAGCTCCCCCCGACCTCCGCCAGGGGCCAGGGAGACCCAGTACTTC. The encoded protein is CASSSPRPPPGARETQYF.